Each of the 14 T cell receptor beta chains below was sequenced from the same sample in a study of OX40 agonist ivuxolimab in advanced cancers. The receptor library was made with the immunoSEQ multiplex PCR assay. In its TCRdb copy, this immuneACCESS table keeps in-frame sequences only and misses some clones. Where compared with another copy, unresolved V genes explain less than half of these, and the others have no known cause. The sample includes 55,000 to 80,000 clones, with nearly 90% observed a single time. About 12% of the sample is held by the ten biggest clonotypes. The source material was CD4+ or CD8+ T cells sorted from blood, sampled in a trial of the OX40 agonist ivuxolimab. The receptor source for this set is an adult with an advanced solid tumor such as melanoma, head and neck, liver or kidney cancer.

This rearrangement joins TRBV7-3 to TRBJ2-1; 11 nucleotides agree with TRBD1. Germline loops: CDR1 SGHTA, CDR2 FQGTGA. Germline trimming cut 1 base from V and 3 bases from J; bases unmatched to any gene: 14. The CDR3 is 20 amino acids. CDR3 amino acids: CASSLKFLGDGTGGYNEQFF. In nucleotides, the CDR3 is TGTGCCAGCAGCTTAAAATTTCTGGGTGATGGGACAGGGGGCTACAATGAGCAGTTCTTC.

The J gene is TRBJ2-3, the V gene TRBV19, with 9 bases that match TRBD2. This CDR3 contains 13 residues. Germline assignment: CDR1 LNHDA and CDR2 SQIVND (reference sequence). V was clipped by 2 bases and J by 7 bases; unmatched bases: 1. Written as DNA, the CDR3 is TGTGCCAGTAGTATAACTAGCGGGTATACGCAGTATTTT. Amino acids: CASSITSGYTQYF.

The V call is TRBV7-9, the J call TRBJ2-7; D unresolved. The CDR3 length is 13 residues. Trimming pared 2 bases from V and 3 bases from J, leaving 8 bases between. Germline CDR1 and CDR2: SEHNR and FQNEAQ (reference sequence). Here the CDR3 reads CASSLYSYYEQYF. The CDR3 nucleotides are TGTGCCAGCAGCTTATACAGTTACTACGAGCAGTACTTC.

This clone occurred once. The CDR3 region is CASSPTFLALEQFF. The CDR3 DNA follows: TGTGCCAGCAGCCCGACATTTCTAGCGCTTGAGCAGTTCTTC. This chain connects TRBV7-6 to TRBJ2-1; D possibly corresponds to TRBD2 (6 bases). CDR3 length equals 14 residues. CDR1 is SGHVS and CDR2 is FNYEAQ in the germline V gene. V was shortened by 5 bases and J by 9 bases, with 17 bases between the two germline ends.

This chain connects TRBV7-9 to TRBJ2-7, with 9 nucleotides matching TRBD1. The V gene's germline CDR1 is SEHNR and CDR2 FQNEAQ (reference sequence). J lost 2 bases, V lost 5 bases, and 7 bases had no gene match. The CDR3 consists of 15 residues. In DNA form, the CDR3 reads TGTGCCAGCAGCACGACCACAGGGGGCGCCTACGAGCAGTACTTC. The encoded protein is CASSTTTGGAYEQYF.

The chain links TRBV18 to TRBJ2-1; 11 bases align to TRBD2. The CDR3 runs 15 residues. Per the germline V gene, CDR1 is KGHSH and CDR2 is LQKENI. V dropped 3 bases and J dropped 7; count of bases not matched to a gene: 5. Here the CDR3 reads CASSPTSGGGNEQFF. Written as DNA, the CDR3 is TGTGCCAGCTCACCTACTAGCGGGGGCGGGAATGAGCAGTTCTTC.

J is TRBJ1-2 and V is TRBV2, with D perhaps matching TRBD1 (5 bases). Trimming left V 3 bases short and J 8 bases short, with 16 bases between. From germline, CDR1 is SNHLY and CDR2 FYNNEI. The CDR3 runs to 14 residues. The CDR3 DNA follows: TGTGCCAGCAGTGAGGGCAGGGCCCGCGGAGGCTACACCTTC. Translated, it gives CASSEGRARGGYTF. The full variable domain, rest sourced from reference TRBV2 and TRBJ1-2, is EPEVTQTPSHQVTQMGQEVILRCVPISNHLYFYWYRQILGQKVEFLVSFYNNEISEKSEIFDDQFSVERPDGSNFTLKIRSTKLEDSAMYFCASSEGRARGGYTFGSGTRLTVV.

This sequence joins TRBV28 and TRBJ2-7, with a weak D call TRBD2 (6 bases). The CDR3 extends over 14 amino acids. Per germline, CDR1 MDHEN and CDR2 SYDVKM. The V gene lost 3 bases and the J gene lost 4 bases, with 13 bases spanning the gap. CDR3 coding DNA: TGTGCCAGCAGTTTCCCGGGAGATTCGTACGAGCAGTACTTC. Translating gives CASSFPGDSYEQYF.

The chain couples TRBV4-1 to TRBJ2-7; TRBD2 aligns across 8 bases. CDR3 length: 16 residues. The germline V gene has CDR1 MGHRA and CDR2 YSYEKL. V was clipped by 0 bases and J by 1 base; unmatched bases: 5. The CDR3 sequence: CASSQENRGGSYEQYF. CDR3 sequence (DNA): TGCGCCAGCAGCCAAGAAAATCGCGGGGGGTCCTACGAGCAGTACTTC.

This sequence joins TRBV5-4 and TRBJ2-7, with D possibly being TRBD2 (6 bases). The CDR3 extends over 15 amino acids. The germline CDR1 and CDR2 sequences are SGHNT and YYREEE (reference sequence). Trimming took off 5 bases at V and 2 bases at J, with 17 bases between the two ends. The CDR3, as DNA: TGTGCCAGCAGAGGGGAGGACTCCCCTGCCTACGAGCAGTACTTC. Amino acids: CASRGEDSPAYEQYF.

This rearrangement joins TRBV5-4 to TRBJ1-4; 7 bases line up with TRBD1. Germline trimming cut 1 base from V and 6 bases from J; bases unmatched to any gene: 0. From germline, CDR1 is SGHNT and CDR2 YYREEE (reference sequence). The CDR3 is 13 residues long. DNA for the CDR3: TGTGCCAGCAGCTTGACAGGGGATGAAAAACTGTTTTTT. Its protein is CASSLTGDEKLFF.

The chain combines TRBV19 with TRBJ2-1; D is unresolved. V lost 7 bases and J lost 0, with 13 bases in between. The CDR3 length is 15 residues. CDR1 is LNHDA and CDR2 is SQIVND in the germline V gene (reference sequence). In DNA form, the CDR3 reads TGTGCCAGTACCACGACTCCGAGCTCCTACAATGAGCAGTTCTTC. Translated, it gives CASTTTPSSYNEQFF.

The table lists this clone with many counts. The V call is TRBV10-3, the J call TRBJ2-7, with 10 bases aligning to TRBD2. The germline CDR1 and CDR2 sequences are ENHRY and SYGVKD. V dropped 4 bases and J dropped 3; count of bases not matched to a gene: 6. CDR3 length: 15 residues. The CDR3 sequence is CAISAASGRGYEQYF. In nucleotides, the CDR3 is TGTGCCATCAGTGCAGCTAGCGGGAGAGGCTACGAGCAGTACTTC.

A few counts support this clone. V usage is TRBV5-1 and J usage is TRBJ1-1; D possibly corresponds to TRBD1 (5 bases). Germline V gives CDR1 SGHRS, CDR2 YFSETQ. V lost 3 bases and J 5 bases, leaving 11 bases between the germline ends. The CDR3 covers 13 residues. CDR3 residues: CASSSGGTTEAFF. The CDR3 DNA reads TGCGCCAGCAGCTCGGGCGGGACGACTGAAGCTTTCTTT. The variable domain in full, with the rest retrieved from reference TRBV5-1 and TRBJ1-1, is KAGVTQTPRYLIKTRGQQVTLSCSPISGHRSVSWYQQTPGQGLQFLFEYFSETQRNKGNFPGRFSGRQFSNSRSEMNVSTLELGDSALYLCASSSGGTTEAFFGQGTRLTVV.